Below are 21 T cell receptor beta chains sequenced from a single sample in a study of vaccination effects on CD4 cells after COVID-19. Within the ViraFEST assay, antigen-specific CD4+ T cells underwent expansion with viral peptide pools prior to sequencing. A roughly ten-day culture period preceded the isolation of CD4+ T cells. Two-dose vaccination with either BNT162b2 or mRNA-1273 was given to the participants. Generated by immunoSEQ multiplex PCR, the TCRdb table keeps only in-frame clones and is missing some. The sample has roughly 27,000 clones; nearly 80% are singletons. Antigen specificity for these receptors is unknown. The starting material was CD4+ T cells from PBMCs cultured with SARS-CoV-2 spike peptides, obtained after COVID-19 vaccination. The source of these receptors is a human donor who received a COVID-19 vaccine. Some clones in this sample may be carry-over from other donors' samples.

The rearrangement uses TRBV4-2 and TRBJ2-5; 8 bases agree with TRBD2. The germline CDR1 and CDR2 sequences are LGHNA and YNFKEQ. This CDR3 has 16 amino acids. J lost 3 bases, V lost 10 bases, and 16 bases had no gene match. The CDR3 DNA is TGTGCCATCCTTACCGGGACTAGGGTAAAAGAAGAGACCCAGTACTTC. Amino acids: CAILTGTRVKEETQYF.

The chain joins TRBV5-6 to TRBJ2-7; a weak D match, TRBD2 (5 bases). The CDR3 loop spans 14 amino acids. Trimming took 4 bases from V and 0 from J, leaving 11 bases between them. The germline CDR1 and CDR2 sequences are SGHDT and YYEEEE. CDR3 protein: CASSLGVSSYEQYV. In nucleotides, the CDR3 is TGTGCCAGCAGCCTGGGAGTGAGCTCCTACGAGCAGTACGTC.

The chain combines TRBV6-5 with TRBJ2-5, with TRBD2 matching 9 bases. V shed 10 bases, J shed 1 base, and the junction held 10 bases outside the gene matches. The CDR3 sequence is 15 residues long. Germline V CDR1 and CDR2: MNHEY, SVGAGI. The CDR3 here is CATRPAGGSQETQYF. DNA for the CDR3: TGTGCCACCCGCCCAGCGGGGGGTTCCCAAGAGACCCAGTACTTC.

The rearrangement joins TRBV2 to TRBJ1-2, with unresolved D. The CDR3 has 14 amino acids. Trimming removed 3 bases at V and 5 bases at J, with 13 bases between. CDR1 is SNHLY and CDR2 is FYNNEI in the germline V gene. The CDR3 region is CASSDSVGRYGYTF. In nucleotides, the CDR3 is TGTGCCAGCAGTGATTCGGTGGGGAGATATGGCTACACCTTC.

The chain is built from TRBV14 and TRBJ2-3, with D hard to call. Germline V gives CDR1 SGHDN, CDR2 FVKESK. The ends were cut back, 1 base at V and 5 bases at J, with 22 bases in the middle. The CDR3 sequence is 18 residues long. The CDR3 nucleotides are TGTGCCAGCAGCCAAGTCGATTTCTTGAGCCAGAATAAAGATACGCAGTATTTT. As protein: CASSQVDFLSQNKDTQYF.

By sample share, this clone is medium-sized. The chain combines TRBV14 with TRBJ1-2, with D hard to call. CDR3 length equals 15 residues. The germline V gene encodes CDR1 SGHDN and CDR2 FVKESK. Deletions cut 0 bases from V and 2 bases from J, with 10 bases between. In DNA form, the CDR3 reads TGTGCCAGCAGCCAAGATTATCCGGTAAACTATGGCTACACCTTC. Its translation: CASSQDYPVNYGYTF.

The rearrangement links TRBV5-4 to TRBJ2-5, with TRBD2 matching over 7 bases. Trimming took 1 base from V and 2 from J; bases not matched to a gene: 5. Germline assignment: CDR1 SGHNT and CDR2 YYREEE (reference sequence). The CDR3 contains 15 residues. This CDR3 is CASSLYPAGQETQYF. CDR3 sequence (DNA): TGTGCCAGCAGCTTGTACCCAGCGGGACAAGAGACCCAGTACTTC.

The V call is TRBV14, the J call TRBJ1-2, with unresolved D. The V gene lost 1 base and the J gene lost 2 bases, with 5 bases spanning the gap. This CDR3 spans 13 amino acids. The germline V gene encodes CDR1 SGHDN and CDR2 FVKESK. The CDR3 loop reads CASSQVINYGYTF. DNA for the CDR3: TGTGCCAGCAGCCAAGTGATAAACTATGGCTACACCTTC.

The genes are TRBV19 and TRBJ1-1; a possible D gene is TRBD1 (5 bases). The ends were cut back, 5 bases at V and 6 bases at J, with 13 bases in the middle. This CDR3 spans 13 amino acids. Germline assignment: CDR1 LNHDA and CDR2 SQIVND (reference sequence). The CDR3 nucleotides read TGTGCCAGTAGTCCGAAACAGGATTCTGAAGCTTTCTTT. The encoded protein is CASSPKQDSEAFF.

The genes are TRBV6-2 or TRBV6-3 and TRBJ1-5; a possible D gene is TRBD1 (6 bases). This CDR3 contains 17 residues. Germline V gene sequence: CDR1 MNHEY, CDR2 SVGEGT. V lost 0 bases and J 4 bases, leaving 16 bases between the germline ends. CDR3 sequence reads: CASSYSMTAGANQPQHF. CDR3 in DNA: TGTGCCAGCAGTTACTCGATGACAGCAGGGGCGAATCAGCCCCAGCATTTT.

J is TRBJ1-4 and V is TRBV19; D is undetermined. With 11 bases removed from V and 0 bases from J, the gap between germline ends came to 19 bases. There are 16 residues in the CDR3. CDR1 is LNHDA, CDR2 SQIVND, per germline (reference sequence). CDR3 nucleotide sequence: TGTGCCTCCCAACCCTACATGGGATCAACTAATGAAAAACTGTTTTTT. This gives the protein CASQPYMGSTNEKLFF.

This sequence joins TRBV11-2 and TRBJ2-2; 7 bases are a match to TRBD1. Germline V gene lookup returns CDR1 SGHAT and CDR2 FQNNGV. V lost 5 bases to trimming and J lost 0 bases; unmatched junction nucleotides: 6. This CDR3 has 16 residues. The CDR3 loop is CASSRQGQTNTGELFF. CDR3 DNA: TGTGCCAGCAGCCGGCAGGGACAGACGAACACCGGGGAGCTGTTTTTT. The full variable domain, with the rest looked up from reference TRBV11-2 and TRBJ2-2, is EAGVAQSPRYKIIEKRQSVAFWCNPISGHATLYWYQQILGQGPKLLIQFQNNGVVDDSQLPKDRFSAERLKGVDSTLKIQPAKLEDSAVYLCASSRQGQTNTGELFFGEGSRLTVL.

The chain recombines TRBV5-4 with TRBJ2-1; D gene uncertain. The germline CDR1 and CDR2 sequences are SGHNT and YYREEE (reference sequence). The V end lost 3 bases, the J end lost 10 bases, and 11 bases lay between the germline ends. The CDR3 is 12 residues long. DNA for the CDR3: TGTGCCAGCAGCTCTAAGCAAGGCGAGCAGTTCTTC. Protein: CASSSKQGEQFF.

Only a few counts were recorded for this clone. The J gene is TRBJ1-2, the V gene TRBV18; 10 nucleotides match TRBD1. Germline loops: CDR1 KGHSH, CDR2 LQKENI. Trimming at V came to 4 bases and at J to 6 bases, leaving 5 bases not matched to a gene. The CDR3 consists of 14 residues. The CDR3 sequence: CASSRDRGQDGYTF. The CDR3 DNA reads as TGTGCCAGCTCACGAGACAGGGGGCAGGATGGCTACACCTTC.

The rearrangement joins TRBV7-2 to TRBJ2-3; no clear D gene. V was cut by 7 bases and J by 2 bases, with 10 bases left in between. CDR3 length: 13 amino acids. Per the germline V gene, CDR1 is SGHTA and CDR2 is FQGNSA. This chain's CDR3 is CASTYRITDTQYF. The CDR3 DNA sequence: TGTGCCAGCACCTATCGGATCACAGATACGCAGTATTTT.

A single count supports this clone. The J gene is TRBJ2-1, the V gene TRBV7-2; 10 nucleotides align to TRBD2. Per germline, CDR1 SGHTA and CDR2 FQGNSA. J lost 3 bases, V lost 1 base, and 6 bases had no gene match. This CDR3 spans 17 amino acids. This chain's CDR3 is CASSLDPLAGDYNEQFF. The CDR3 DNA follows: TGTGCCAGCAGCTTAGACCCGCTAGCGGGGGACTACAATGAGCAGTTCTTC.

The table lists this clone with a few counts. The genes are TRBV10-3 and TRBJ2-7; D uncertain. The V gene lost 2 bases and the J gene lost 4 bases, with 6 bases spanning the gap. The CDR3 contains 12 residues. Looked up from germline, CDR1 is ENHRY and CDR2 is SYGVKD. In nucleotides, the CDR3 is TGTGCCATCAGTGAGCAAGGATACGAGCAGTACGTC. This gives the protein CAISEQGYEQYV.

The gene calls are TRBV29-1 and TRBJ1-2; possibly TRBD1 for D (5 bases). Germline-derived CDR1 and CDR2 are SQVTM and ANQGSEA. The CDR3 consists of 14 residues. Trimming pared 5 bases from V and 6 bases from J, leaving 19 bases between. The DNA of the CDR3 is TGCAGCGTTCAGGGAGTTAAACGTGATGATGGCTACACCTTC. Translated: CSVQGVKRDDGYTF.

This clone appeared a single time. The V call is TRBV6-1, the J call TRBJ2-1, with TRBD1 identical over 9 bases. V dropped 3 bases and J dropped 2; count of bases not matched to a gene: 5. Germline CDR1 and CDR2: MNHNS and SASEGT. This CDR3 is 16 amino acids long. CDR3: CASSELGQGAYNEQFF. The CDR3 DNA sequence: TGTGCCAGCAGTGAGTTGGGACAGGGCGCCTACAATGAGCAGTTCTTC.

The chain combines TRBV30 with TRBJ1-5; D uncertain. Germline CDR1 reads GTSNPN; CDR2 reads SVGIG (reference sequence). Trimming removed 2 bases from V and 0 bases from J, with 14 bases in between. This CDR3 spans 16 amino acids. Written as DNA, the CDR3 is TGTGCCTGGAGTTTTAAGGGAACGGCTAGCAATCAGCCCCAGCATTTT. Encoded protein: CAWSFKGTASNQPQHF.

J is TRBJ1-4 and V is TRBV5-1; maybe TRBD1 (6 bases). V lost 7 bases and J 6 bases, leaving 19 bases between the germline ends. CDR1 SGHRS and CDR2 YFSETQ come from the germline V gene. The CDR3 loop spans 15 amino acids. In nucleotides, the CDR3 is TGCGCCAGCGGCCCCCTAGGGGGTTTGGATGAAAAACTGTTTTTT. Its protein product is CASGPLGGLDEKLFF.